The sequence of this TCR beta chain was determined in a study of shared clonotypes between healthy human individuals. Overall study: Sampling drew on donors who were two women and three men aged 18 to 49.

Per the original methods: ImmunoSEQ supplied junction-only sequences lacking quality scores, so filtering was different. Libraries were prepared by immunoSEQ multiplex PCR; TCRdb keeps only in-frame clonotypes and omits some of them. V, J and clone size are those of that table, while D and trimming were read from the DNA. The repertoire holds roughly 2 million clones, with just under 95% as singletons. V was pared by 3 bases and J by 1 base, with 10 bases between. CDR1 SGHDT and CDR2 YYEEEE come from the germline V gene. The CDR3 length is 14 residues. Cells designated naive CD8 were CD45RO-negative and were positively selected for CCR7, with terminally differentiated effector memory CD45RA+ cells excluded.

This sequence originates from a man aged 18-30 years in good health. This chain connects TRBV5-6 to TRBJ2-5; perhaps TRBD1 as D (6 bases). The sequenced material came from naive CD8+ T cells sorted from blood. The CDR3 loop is CASSSMTGQETQYF. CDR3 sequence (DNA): TGTGCCAGCAGCTCAATGACAGGCCAAGAGACCCAGTACTTC.